This T cell receptor (beta chain) was recorded in a study of shared clonotypes between healthy human individuals. Clones were read by immunoSEQ multiplex PCR, and TCRdb kept only the in-frame ones, dropping some. The data show fewer than 1.8 million clones, around 98.5% seen once. This CDR3 contains 14 residues. V was cut by 3 bases and J by 2 bases, with 11 bases left in between. Germline V lookup: CDR1 MNHEY, CDR2 SMNVEV (reference sequence). The sample consisted of naive CD4+ T cells sorted from blood. Described subset: CD45RA+ positively selected. This chain connects TRBV27 to TRBJ2-7; perhaps TRBD2 as D (6 bases). This receptor was identified in a man aged 30-40 years in good health. This chain's CDR3 is CASSLVSGAYEQYF. The CDR3 DNA follows: TGTGCCAGCAGTTTGGTGTCGGGGGCCTACGAGCAGTACTTC.